What follows are 8 T cell receptor beta chains derived from one specimen sequenced in a study of blood T cell repertoires in COVID-19. Generated by immunoSEQ multiplex PCR, the TCRdb table keeps only in-frame clones and is missing some. The sample contains 200,000 to 250,000 clones, roughly 88% of which appear only once. Sequenced input: peripheral blood. The source of these receptors is a woman aged 80 or over with COVID-19, enrolled during active disease.

V gene TRBV21-1 combines with J gene TRBJ1-5; the D call TRBD1 from the table was never checked on the DNA. TRBV21-1 is reported as a pseudogene. CDR3 length: 13 amino acids. CDR3 loop: CASSLTGVQPQHF. The CDR3 DNA reads as TGTGCCAGCAGCTTGACAGGGGTGCAGCCCCAGCATTTT.

V is TRBV4-1 and J is TRBJ1-4, with a possible D match to TRBD1 (6 bases). Germline CDR1 reads MGHRA; CDR2 reads YSYEKL. The ends were cut back, 4 bases at V and 0 bases at J, with 12 bases in the middle. The CDR3 extends over 16 amino acids. This CDR3 reads CASSRTASPTNEKLFF. In DNA, the CDR3 is TGCGCCAGCAGCCGGACAGCTAGTCCAACTAATGAAAAACTGTTTTTT.

In this sample, this clone turned up once. The chain uses TRBV18 and TRBJ1-4; 7 bases map to TRBD1. This CDR3 has 14 amino acids. Trimming took 1 base from V and 7 from J; bases not matched to a gene: 3. Germline V gene lookup returns CDR1 KGHSH and CDR2 LQKENI. The CDR3: CASSPRDSREKLFF. In DNA, the CDR3 is TGTGCCAGCTCACCACGGGACAGCCGTGAAAAACTGTTTTTT.

This chain's CDR3 is CASSQDQGQGYYGYTF. The DNA of the CDR3 is TGCGCCAGCAGCCAAGATCAGGGACAGGGCTACTATGGCTACACCTTC. The chain couples TRBV4-3 to TRBJ1-2; 9 nucleotides line up with TRBD1. The CDR3 spans 16 residues. The V gene's germline CDR1 is LGHNA and CDR2 YSLEER. With 0 bases clipped from V and 3 bases from J, the junction kept 5 bases outside the gene matches.

The V gene is TRBV11-2, the J gene TRBJ2-5; 9 nucleotides align to TRBD2. The V segment lost 0 bases and the J segment 4 bases; nucleotides outside the gene matches: 6. CDR3 length: 16 residues. Germline V gene data show CDR1 as SGHAT and CDR2 as FQNNGV. CDR3: CASSLDQRGVSETQYF. CDR3 DNA sequence: TGTGCCAGCAGCTTAGATCAGCGGGGGGTATCAGAGACCCAGTACTTC.

This rearrangement joins TRBV11-3 to TRBJ2-2; 7 bases agree with TRBD1. This CDR3 has 16 residues. After removal of 4 bases from V and 4 bases from J, the junction contained 9 bases not matched to a gene. CDR1 SGHNT and CDR2 YENEEA come from the germline V gene. CDR3 in amino acids: CASSWVTGVSTGELFF. The CDR3 DNA is TGTGCCAGCAGCTGGGTCACAGGGGTGAGCACCGGGGAGCTGTTTTTT.

The chain uses TRBV29-1 and TRBJ2-1, with TRBD1 as a possible D gene (5 bases). This CDR3 is built from 15 residues. V gave up 1 base and J gave up 0 bases, with 10 bases separating them. The germline gives CDR1 SQVTM, CDR2 ANQGSEA. This CDR3 reads CSVEGQIVSYNEQFF. CDR3 nucleotides: TGCAGCGTTGAAGGACAGATTGTCTCCTACAATGAGCAGTTCTTC.

The chain uses TRBV6-6 and TRBJ1-2; 8 nucleotides align to TRBD1. The junction had 10 bases not matched to a gene; V was cut back by 3 bases and J by 10 bases. CDR1 is MNHNY and CDR2 is SVGAGI in the germline V gene (reference sequence). The length of the CDR3 is 14 residues. The CDR3 DNA reads as TGTGCCAGCAGTTATCCTACCGGGACAGGCTCCTACACCTTC. Its translation is CASSYPTGTGSYTF.